The T cell receptor beta chain described here comes from a study of CD8 T cells in ankylosing spondylitis. Study-level results: Within matched ankylosing spondylitis synovial fluid, disease-linked clones were reportedly significantly enriched.

This clonotype was recorded a few times. What it binds is unknown. Quantitative barcoded 5'-RACE was used to prepare TCR beta libraries. TCRdb independently ran MiXCR on the 5' RACE reads; one entry per CDR3 protein. The top ten clones hold about 17% of a sample with roughly 190,000 distinct CDR3 sequences, about 13% of them seen once. Deletions cut 3 bases from V and 4 bases from J, with 10 bases between. The germline CDR1 and CDR2 sequences are SGDLS and YYNGEE. The CDR3 extends over 13 amino acids. Sequenced input: blood, either unsorted or a sorted T cell fraction (not recorded which). The receptor was isolated from a male donor with ankylosing spondylitis or in good health (not recorded which). This rearrangement joins TRBV9 to TRBJ1-1; D unresolved. The CDR3 sequence is CASSGPGGTEAFF. CDR3 nucleotides: TGTGCCAGCAGCGGCCCAGGAGGCACTGAAGCTTTCTTT.